The subject of this entry is one T cell receptor beta chain. Germline-derived CDR1 and CDR2 are MNHNS and SASEGT. The V and J ends lost 8 bases and 2 bases, in that order; junction bases with no gene match: 7. This CDR3 contains 15 residues. The source of the sample is a study of technical replicates of blood from a handful of donors. Data came from immunoSEQ multiplex PCR; TCRdb stores just in-frame clones and leaves some out. The sample has around 80,000 clones, more than 95% seen once. The source of this sequence is a human donor in good health. The V and J genes are TRBV6-1 and TRBJ2-3; 10 nucleotides match TRBD2. Sequenced input: T cells isolated from PBMCs. The CDR3 bases are TGTGCCAGCGAGACCGGGACTAGCGTCACAGATACGCAGTATTTT. Encoded protein: CASETGTSVTDTQYF.